This T cell receptor beta chain stems from a study of T-cell memory formation after mild COVID-19. Whole-study context: The study found TCR clusters largely donor specific.

This clonotype was detected a few times. Its antigen is currently unknown. Germline V gene data show CDR1 as KGHSH and CDR2 as LQKENI. The CDR3 totals 16 residues. V shed 3 bases and J shed 4 bases, with 18 bases lying between them. Study-wide points: The pre-infection memory compartment contained some responding clones, suggesting cross-reactive memory joined. Still unconfirmed is whether the second-wave clones peaking on day 37 recognized SARS-CoV-2. Later expanders leaned CD4+, whereas day 15 to 85 contracting clones were balanced CD4/CD8.

Via MiXCR, TCRdb re-called the 5' RACE reads, giving one row per CDR3 protein. The sample lists hundreds of thousands of distinct CDR3 sequences; about 23% were seen once. This receptor was obtained from an adult woman who had mild COVID-19 (a few samples of this study predate the infection). Cell type and time point are not known. The genes are TRBV18 and TRBJ2-5; tentatively, D is TRBD1 or TRBD2 (5 bases each). Sequenced input: PBMCs or a T cell subset sorted from them (not recorded which). The CDR3 here is CASSPHRWGSGETQYF. In DNA, the CDR3 is TGTGCCAGCTCACCCCATCGATGGGGGTCCGGAGAGACCCAGTACTTC.